This T cell receptor beta chain derives from a study of blood T cell repertoires in COVID-19. Across the whole study: Spain, Italy and the United States supplied samples that represented acute and convalescent COVID-19. Sources were T cells, B-cell-depleted T cells, or PBMCs; the material itself was cDNA or gDNA.

With 6 bases clipped from V and 8 bases from J, the junction kept 12 bases outside the gene matches. CDR1 and CDR2 from the germline V gene are MDHEN and SYDVKM. This CDR3 has 14 amino acids. In the authors' workflow: From reference gene primer amplification, estimates of nucleated cell counts were derived. The method was immunoSEQ multiplex PCR; TCRdb's version includes in-frame clones alone and lacks a portion of them. V, J and clone size reflect that table, while D and trimming were determined from the DNA. The sample yields about 210,000 clones, around 83% seen once. The chain combines TRBV28 with TRBJ1-2; 7 bases fit TRBD1. This TCR came from a woman aged 50 to 65 with acute or convalescent COVID-19. The sample was peripheral blood. The CDR3 protein is CASSPGTVLGGYTF. The CDR3 region has the DNA TGTGCCAGCAGCCCCGGGACAGTGCTAGGGGGCTACACCTTC.